The 5 T cell receptor beta chains below all came from one sample that was sequenced in a study of molecular identifiers for immune sequencing clone quantification. A single record per CDR3 protein comes from TCRdb applying MiXCR to the PCR reads. The table records about 640,000 distinct CDR3 sequences, nearly 20% of them present only once. The specimen sequenced was naive CD8+ T cells from blood, with Jurkat cell RNA spiked in. The sample's subset: FACS-sorted CD8+CD4-CCR7+CD45RA+ naive T cells. These receptors all stem from a human donor in good health. Some libraries in this study had Jurkat cell RNA spiked in.

The chain is built from TRBV12-3 or TRBV12-4 and TRBJ1-2; 7 bases line up with TRBD1. Unmatched junction bases numbered 18, after V lost 5 bases and J lost 0 bases. The CDR3 has 19 residues. CDR3 sequence: CASSLTRGGGLKANYGYTF. The CDR3 DNA follows: TGTGCCAGCAGTCTCACACGGGGAGGGGGCTTAAAAGCTAACTATGGCTACACCTTC.

There are a few counts of this clonotype. The chain joins TRBV21-1 to TRBJ1-5; TRBD1, the D gene given by the table, was not confirmed from the DNA. TRBV21-1 is termed a pseudogene. The length of the CDR3 is 17 residues. CDR3 DNA: TGTGCCAGCAGCAAAGAGGTGCCGACAGGGGCGAATCAGCCCCAGCATTTT. This gives the protein CASSKEVPTGANQPQHF.

The CDR3 region has the DNA TGTGCCAGCAGCGTGCGCGGGACAGGGGGCGTCTATGGCTACACCTTC. Its protein is CASSVRGTGGVYGYTF. The rearrangement joins TRBV9 to TRBJ1-2; 12 bases are shared with TRBD1. V lost 2 bases, J lost 4 bases, and 6 bases stayed unmatched. CDR3 length equals 16 residues. From germline, CDR1 is SGDLS and CDR2 YYNGEE. Full variable domain (missing parts from reference TRBV9 and TRBJ1-2): DSGVTQTPKHLITATGQRVTLRCSPRSGDLSVYWYQQSLDQGLQFLIQYYNGEERAKGNILERFSAQQFPDLHSELNLSSLELGDSALYFCASSVRGTGGVYGYTFGSGTRLTVV.

This clonotype appeared a single time. A much larger clone sits a single nucleotide away, making a read error possible. This chain connects TRBV6-6 to TRBJ1-1; D gene ambiguous. Germline-derived CDR1 and CDR2 are MNHNY and SVGAGI (reference sequence). The CDR3 length is 11 residues. The CDR3 spells CASSFRAEASF. The CDR3 nucleotides are TGTGCCAGCAGTTTCCGGGCTGAAGCTTCCTTT.

This clonotype was recorded at least ten times. The chain recombines TRBV7-2 with TRBJ2-5; perhaps TRBD2 as D (6 bases). V was pared by 2 bases and J by 5 bases, with 12 bases between. The germline V gene encodes CDR1 SGHTA and CDR2 FQGNSA. CDR3 length equals 14 residues. CDR3 sequence (DNA): TGTGCCAGCAGCTTAACCGGGAGTGGGGAGACCCAGTACTTC. Its protein product is CASSLTGSGETQYF. Based on the CDR3 plus reference TRBV7-2 and TRBJ2-5, the full variable domain is GAGVSQSPSNKVTEKGKDVELRCDPISGHTALYWYRQSLGQGLEFLIYFQGNSAPDKSGLPSDRFSAERTGGSVSTLTIQRTQQEDSAVYLCASSLTGSGETQYFGPGTRLLVL.